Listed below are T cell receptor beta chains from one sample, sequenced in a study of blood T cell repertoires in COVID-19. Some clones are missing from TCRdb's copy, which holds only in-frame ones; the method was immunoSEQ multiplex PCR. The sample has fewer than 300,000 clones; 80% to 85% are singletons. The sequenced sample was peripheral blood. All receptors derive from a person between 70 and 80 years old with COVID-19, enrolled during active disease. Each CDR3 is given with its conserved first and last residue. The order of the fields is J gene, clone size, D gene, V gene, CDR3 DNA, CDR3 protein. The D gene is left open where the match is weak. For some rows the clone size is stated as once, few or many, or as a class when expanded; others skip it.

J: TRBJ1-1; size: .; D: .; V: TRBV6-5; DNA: TGTGCCAGCAGTTTCGACAGTGCCACTGAAGCTTTCTTT; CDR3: CASSFDSATEAFF
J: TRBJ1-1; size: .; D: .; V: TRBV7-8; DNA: TGTGCCAGCAGCTTTTTCAGTAAGCGGGGGCAGGACACTGAAGCTTTCTTT; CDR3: CASSFFSKRGQDTEAFF
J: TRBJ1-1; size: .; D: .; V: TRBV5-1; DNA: TGCGCCAGCAGCCCTACGGTGGACACTGAAGCTTTCTTT; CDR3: CASSPTVDTEAFF
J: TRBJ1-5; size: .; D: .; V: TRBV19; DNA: TGTGCCAGTAGAAAATCAAGTAGTCAGCCCCAGCATTTT; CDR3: CASRKSSSQPQHF
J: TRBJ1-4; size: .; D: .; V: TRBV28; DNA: TGTGCCAGCAGTTTAACAGGGATGAGGACTAATGAAAAACTGTTTTTT; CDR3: CASSLTGMRTNEKLFF
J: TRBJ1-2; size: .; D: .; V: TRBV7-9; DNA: TGTGCCAGCAGCTTTCATTCCACTCGAAATGGCTACACCTTC; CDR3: CASSFHSTRNGYTF
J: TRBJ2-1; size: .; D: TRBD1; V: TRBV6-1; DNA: TGTGCCAGCAGTGCGGACAGGCCGCCCTCCTACAATGAGCAGTTCTTC; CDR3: CASSADRPPSYNEQFF
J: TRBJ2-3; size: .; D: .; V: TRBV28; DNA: TGTGCCAGCACAGGGCCAAGGCTCACAGATACGCAGTATTTT; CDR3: CASTGPRLTDTQYF
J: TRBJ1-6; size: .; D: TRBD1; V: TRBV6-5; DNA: TGTGCCAGCAGTTTGACAGGGGGCGCTTCACCCCTCCACTTT; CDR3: CASSLTGGASPLHF
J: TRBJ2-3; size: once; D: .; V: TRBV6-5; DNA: TGTGCCAGCAAAGGGGGAGCAGATACGCAGTATTTT; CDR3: CASKGGADTQYF
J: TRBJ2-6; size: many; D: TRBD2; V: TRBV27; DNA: TGTGCCAGCAGCCCCTTCGGGGGGGCTGGGGCCAACGTCCTGACTTTC; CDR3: CASSPFGGAGANVLTF
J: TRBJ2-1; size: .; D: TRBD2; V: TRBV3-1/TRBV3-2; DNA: TGTGCCAGCATGGGACTAGCGGATGAGCAGTTCTTC; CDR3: CASMGLADEQFF
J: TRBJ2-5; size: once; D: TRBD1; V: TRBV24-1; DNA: TGTGCCACCAGTGAGGACCGGACAGGGGCACGAGAGACCCAGTACTTC; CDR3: CATSEDRTGARETQYF
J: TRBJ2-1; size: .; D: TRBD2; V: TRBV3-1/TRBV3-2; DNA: TGTGCCAGCAGCCAATCCGGGACTAGGTCCCCTGAGCAGTTCTTC; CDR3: CASSQSGTRSPEQFF
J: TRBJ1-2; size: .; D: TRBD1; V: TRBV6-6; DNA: TGTGCCAGCAGCCCCGGGACAGGGTTCGCCAACTATGGCTACACCTTC; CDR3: CASSPGTGFANYGYTF
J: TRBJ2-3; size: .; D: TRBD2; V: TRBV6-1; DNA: TGTGCCAGCAGTGAACGCGCTAGCGGGAGTTTCTCAGATACGCAGTATTTT; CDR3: CASSERASGSFSDTQYF
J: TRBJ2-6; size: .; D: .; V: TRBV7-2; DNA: TGTGCCAGCAGCTTAAAAAAGAGTACAGGTCTGACTTTC; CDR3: CASSLKKSTGLTF
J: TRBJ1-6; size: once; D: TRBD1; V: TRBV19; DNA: TGTGCCAGTAGTATCGGACAGGGCATGAACTATAATTCACCCCTCCACTTT; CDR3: CASSIGQGMNYNSPLHF
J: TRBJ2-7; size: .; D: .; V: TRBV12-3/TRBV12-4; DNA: TGTGCCAGCAGTTTTGGGCAGCGGAATCCGTACTTC; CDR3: CASSFGQRNPYF
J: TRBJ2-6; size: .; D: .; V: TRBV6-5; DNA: TGTGCCAGCAGTTACGGGAGCGGCTCTGGGGCCAACGTCCTGACTTTC; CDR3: CASSYGSGSGANVLTF
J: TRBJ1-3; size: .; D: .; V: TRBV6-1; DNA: TGTGCCAGCAGTGAAGCCGGTGGGGGGGCTGGTGGAAACACCATATATTTT; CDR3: CASSEAGGGAGGNTIYF
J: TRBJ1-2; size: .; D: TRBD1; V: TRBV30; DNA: TGTGCCTGGAGCGGGACAGGGATAGGTGGCTACACCTTC; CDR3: CAWSGTGIGGYTF
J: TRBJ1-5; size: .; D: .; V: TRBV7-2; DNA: TGTGCCAGCAGCAGGAGCCCTAGCAATCAGCCCCAGCATTTT; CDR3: CASSRSPSNQPQHF
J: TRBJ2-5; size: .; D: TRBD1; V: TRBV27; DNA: TGTGCCAGCAAGGACAGGGTCCAAGAGACCCAGTACTTC; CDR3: CASKDRVQETQYF
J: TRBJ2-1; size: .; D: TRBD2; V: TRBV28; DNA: TGTGCCAGCAGTAATAGCGGGAACTCCTACAATGAGCAGTTCTTC; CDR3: CASSNSGNSYNEQFF
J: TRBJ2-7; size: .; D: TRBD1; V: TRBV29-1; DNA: TGCAGCGCCCTAAGGACAGGGACCGACGAGCAGTACTTC; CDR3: CSALRTGTDEQYF
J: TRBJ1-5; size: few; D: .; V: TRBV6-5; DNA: TGTGCCAGCAGTTACGAGGGTCCGCGGTCGCCCCAGCATTTT; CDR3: CASSYEGPRSPQHF
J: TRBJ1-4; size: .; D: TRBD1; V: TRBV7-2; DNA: TGTGCCAGCAGCTTAAGGGGGCGAAGGATGATGGGTGAAAAACTGTTTTTT; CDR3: CASSLRGRRMMGEKLFF
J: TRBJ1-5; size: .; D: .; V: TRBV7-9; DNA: TGTGCCAGCGTTGACAGGACACACAATCAGCCCCAGCATTTT; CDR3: CASVDRTHNQPQHF
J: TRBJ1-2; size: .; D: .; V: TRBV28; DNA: TGTGCCAGCTCCGGGGGGTTTACGGGCCGCTCCGGCTACACCTTC; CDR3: CASSGGFTGRSGYTF
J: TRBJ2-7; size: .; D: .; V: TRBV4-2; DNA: TGTGCCAGCAGCCCGGGGGTTTACTCCTACGAGCAGTACTTC; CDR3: CASSPGVYSYEQYF
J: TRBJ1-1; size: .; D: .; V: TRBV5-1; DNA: TGCGCCAGCTCCCAGGGGCACAGGGACACTGAAGCTTTCTTT; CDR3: CASSQGHRDTEAFF
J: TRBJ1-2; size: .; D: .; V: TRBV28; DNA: TGTGCCAGCAGTCTGCCACCAGGGTTCTATGGCTACACCTTC; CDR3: CASSLPPGFYGYTF
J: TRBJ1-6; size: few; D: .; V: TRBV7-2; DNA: TGTGCCAGCAGCTTAGACACTAATTCACCCCTCCACTTT; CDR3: CASSLDTNSPLHF
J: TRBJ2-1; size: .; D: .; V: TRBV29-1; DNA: TGCAGCGTTGTCCAGGGGGGTGGCAATGAGCAGTTCTTC; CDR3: CSVVQGGGNEQFF
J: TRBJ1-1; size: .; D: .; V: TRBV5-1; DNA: TGCGCCAGCAGCTACCAGGGGTGGGGGCTGTTGGACACTGAAGCTTTCTTT; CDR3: CASSYQGWGLLDTEAFF
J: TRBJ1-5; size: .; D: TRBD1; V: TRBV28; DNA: TGTGCCAGCAGTCCAACAGGGGGACCCCAGCCCCAGCATTTT; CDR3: CASSPTGGPQPQHF
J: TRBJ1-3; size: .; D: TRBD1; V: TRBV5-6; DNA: TGTGCCAGCAGCCCAAGGACAGGGGCGTCTGGAAACACCATATATTTT; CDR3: CASSPRTGASGNTIYF
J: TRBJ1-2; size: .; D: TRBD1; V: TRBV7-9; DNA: TGTGCCAGCAGCAAGGGACAGAGTACCTATGGCTACACCTTC; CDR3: CASSKGQSTYGYTF
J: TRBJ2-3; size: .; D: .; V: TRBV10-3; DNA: TGTGCCATCAGTGATGGGACAATCACAGATACGCAGTATTTT; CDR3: CAISDGTITDTQYF
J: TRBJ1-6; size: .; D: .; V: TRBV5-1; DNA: TGCGCCAGCAGCTCTCAGGGAAGCTCCTATAATTCACCCCTCCACTTT; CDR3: CASSSQGSSYNSPLHF
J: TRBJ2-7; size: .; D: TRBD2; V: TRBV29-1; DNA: TGCAGCGTGGGGTCCCGGGGGGTCGAGCAGTACTTC; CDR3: CSVGSRGVEQYF
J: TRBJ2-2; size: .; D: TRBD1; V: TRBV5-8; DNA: TGTGCCAGCAGCCTATGGACAGGGGTCAGGACCGGGGAGCTGTTTTTT; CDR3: CASSLWTGVRTGELFF
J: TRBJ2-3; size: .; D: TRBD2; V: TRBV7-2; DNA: TGTGCCAGCAGCCCTAGACGGGGGGGCACCACAGATACGCAGTATTTT; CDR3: CASSPRRGGTTDTQYF
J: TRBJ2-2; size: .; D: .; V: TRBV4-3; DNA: TGCGCCAGCAGCCAAGTTGTCCGGCCGAGGGGGAGCACCGGGGAGCTGTTTTTT; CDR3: CASSQVVRPRGSTGELFF
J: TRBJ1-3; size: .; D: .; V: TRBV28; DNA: TGTGCCAGCAGTCCCCTCATGAGGGTCTCTCTAAACACCATATATTTT; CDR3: CASSPLMRVSLNTIYF
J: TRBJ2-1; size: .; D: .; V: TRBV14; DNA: TGTGCCAGCAGCCACCTTTCGGTAAATGAGCAGTTCTTC; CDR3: CASSHLSVNEQFF
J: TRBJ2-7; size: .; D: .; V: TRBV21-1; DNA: TGTGCCAGCAGCAAAAGGATTGGACAAGAATACGAGCAGTACTTC; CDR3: CASSKRIGQEYEQYF
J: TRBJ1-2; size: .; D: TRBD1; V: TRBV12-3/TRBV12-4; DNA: TGTGCCAGCAGTGCGGACAGGGTCTATGGCTACATCTTC; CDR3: CASSADRVYGYIF
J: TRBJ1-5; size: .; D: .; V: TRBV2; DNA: TGTGCCAGCAGTGAATTGGGGGCTAATAGCAATCAGCCCCAGCATTTT; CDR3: CASSELGANSNQPQHF
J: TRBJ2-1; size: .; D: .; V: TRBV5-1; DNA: TGCGCCAGCAGTCTTACCGGACAGCCCAATGAGCAGTTCTTC; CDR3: CASSLTGQPNEQFF
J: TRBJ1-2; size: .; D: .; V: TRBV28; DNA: TGTGCCAGCAGCATGAGAGGGACAAGCTTTAACTATGGCTACACCTTC; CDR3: CASSMRGTSFNYGYTF
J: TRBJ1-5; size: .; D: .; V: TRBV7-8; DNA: TGTGCCAGCAGCCCCCTGACAGGCCGCAATCAGCCCCAGCATTTT; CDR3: CASSPLTGRNQPQHF
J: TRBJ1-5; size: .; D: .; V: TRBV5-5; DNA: TGTGCCAGCAGCTTGGCCGGCACAGCCCATCAGCCCCAGCATTTT; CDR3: CASSLAGTAHQPQHF
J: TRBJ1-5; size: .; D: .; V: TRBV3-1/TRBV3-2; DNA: TGTGCCAGCAGCCAAGAGGGACACAATAGCAATCAGCCCCAGCATTTT; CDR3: CASSQEGHNSNQPQHF